The rows below give T cell receptor beta chains drawn from one sample of a study of control samples from healthy donors and cancer patients. Data came from immunoSEQ multiplex PCR; TCRdb stores just in-frame clones and leaves some out. The sample records 200,000 to 250,000 clones, roughly 94% being singletons. What was sequenced was blood. Receptor source: a man aged 50-60 years in good health. Each CDR3 is given with its conserved first and last residue. The D gene is left open where the match is weak. The listing skips clone size in some rows; elsewhere it reads once, few, many or a size class.

CDR3aa,CDR3nt,j_gene,v_gene,d_gene,abundance
CASSLPGQGPGSTGNTIYF,TGTGCCAGCAGCCTACCGGGACAGGGGCCAGGTTCGACAGGAAACACCATATATTTT,TRBJ1-3,TRBV28,TRBD1,.
CASSAQGGKSGNTIYF,TGTGCCAGCAGCGCCCAGGGGGGAAAGTCTGGAAACACCATATATTTT,TRBJ1-3,TRBV5-5,TRBD1,.
CASSEIGQGNTEAFF,TGTGCCAGCAGTGAAATCGGGCAGGGGAACACTGAAGCTTTCTTT,TRBJ1-1,TRBV25-1,.,.
CASRPQGLQPQHF,TGTGCCAGCAGACCACAGGGATTGCAGCCCCAGCATTTT,TRBJ1-5,TRBV2,.,.
CASGGQGGDNQPQHF,TGTGCCAGTGGAGGACAGGGGGGGGACAATCAGCCCCAGCATTTT,TRBJ1-5,TRBV19,TRBD1,.
CASSSQGDYGYTF,TGCGCCAGCAGCTCCCAGGGTGACTATGGCTACACCTTC,TRBJ1-2,TRBV4-1,.,.
CASSPRGQGGQPQHF,TGTGCCAGCAGCCCCAGGGGACAGGGTGGTCAGCCCCAGCATTTT,TRBJ1-5,TRBV6-2/TRBV6-3,TRBD1,.
CSAWAADYEQYF,TGCAGCGCCTGGGCGGCGGACTACGAGCAGTACTTC,TRBJ2-7,TRBV29-1,.,.
CATSRNRNTEAFF,TGTGCCACCAGCAGGAACAGAAACACTGAAGCTTTCTTT,TRBJ1-1,TRBV15,.,.
CASSSTGHLTRATNEKLFF,TGTGCCAGCAGCTCTACGGGACACTTGACTCGTGCAACTAATGAAAAACTGTTTTTT,TRBJ1-4,TRBV6-6,.,.
CASSIYTRDGIRANEKLFF,TGTGCCAGTAGTATATACACCCGGGACGGCATACGGGCTAATGAAAAACTGTTTTTT,TRBJ1-4,TRBV19,.,once
CASSQYEFTGTELAKNIQYF,TGTGCCAGCAGTCAATACGAATTTACCGGGACAGAGCTAGCCAAAAACATTCAGTACTTC,TRBJ2-4,TRBV4-2,TRBD1,once
CASSLEETGFGYGYTF,TGCGCCAGCAGCTTGGAAGAGACAGGGTTTGGTTATGGCTACACCTTC,TRBJ1-2,TRBV5-1,TRBD1,once
CASSSISGTRNTGELFF,TGTGCCAGCAGCTCCATTTCCGGGACTAGGAACACCGGGGAGCTGTTTTTT,TRBJ2-2,TRBV4-2,TRBD2,.
CASSVAEYYNSPLHF,TGTGCCAGCAGCGTAGCCGAGTATTATAATTCACCCCTCCACTTT,TRBJ1-6,TRBV9,.,.
CASRGGGQGDYGYTF,TGTGCCAGCAGAGGTGGGGGACAGGGAGACTATGGCTACACCTTC,TRBJ1-2,TRBV27,TRBD1,.